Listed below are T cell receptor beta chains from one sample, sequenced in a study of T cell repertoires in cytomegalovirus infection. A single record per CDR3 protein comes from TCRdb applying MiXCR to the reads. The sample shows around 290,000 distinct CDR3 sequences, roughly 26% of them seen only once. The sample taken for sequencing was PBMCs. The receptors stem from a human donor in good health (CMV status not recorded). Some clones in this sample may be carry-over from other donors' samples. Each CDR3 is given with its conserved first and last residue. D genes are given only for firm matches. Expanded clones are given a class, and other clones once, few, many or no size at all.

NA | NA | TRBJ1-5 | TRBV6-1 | TGTGCCAGCAACTCCAACAGGGCAGAAAATCAGCCCCAGCATTTT | CASNSNRAENQPQHF
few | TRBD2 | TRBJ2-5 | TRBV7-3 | TGTGCCAGCAGCGCGGGACTAGCGGGGGGTCAAGAGACCCAGTACTTC | CASSAGLAGGQETQYF
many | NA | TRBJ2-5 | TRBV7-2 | TGTGCCAGCAGGCTAAACGCAGGGTCTTGGCAGACCCAGTACTTC | CASRLNAGSWQTQYF
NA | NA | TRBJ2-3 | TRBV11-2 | TGTGCCAGCAGCGCGGGACAGCCGGGCGCAGATACGCAGTATTTT | CASSAGQPGADTQYF
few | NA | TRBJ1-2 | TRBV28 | TGTGCCAGCACCCTTATCGGAGACAGCCCAGTCTATGGCTACACCTTC | CASTLIGDSPVYGYTF
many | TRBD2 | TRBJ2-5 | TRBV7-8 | TGTGCCAGCAGCCTACCTAGCGGGAGGGCACGAGAGACCCAGTACTTC | CASSLPSGRARETQYF
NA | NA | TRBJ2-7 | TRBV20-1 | TGCAGTGCTAGATCCGCGGGGAGAAGCTCCTACGAGCAGTACTTC | CSARSAGRSSYEQYF
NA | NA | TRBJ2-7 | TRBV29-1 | TGCAGCGTTAAGGCCCCAGGGCCCTCCTACGAGCAGTACTTC | CSVKAPGPSYEQYF
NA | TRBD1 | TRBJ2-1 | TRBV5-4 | TGTGCCAGCAGCTCACCGGGACAGGTCAATGAGCAGTTCTTC | CASSSPGQVNEQFF
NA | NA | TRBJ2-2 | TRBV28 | TGTGCCAGCACCCTCGAGGGGCCGAACACCGGGGAGCTGTTTTTT | CASTLEGPNTGELFF
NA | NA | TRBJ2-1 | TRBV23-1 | TGCGCCAGCAGTCCGGGAGCCCTTGGGAATGAGCAGTTCTTC | CASSPGALGNEQFF
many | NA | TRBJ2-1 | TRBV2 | TGTGCCAGCAGTGAAGTAGGGACTCAGGGCGATGAGCAGTTCTTC | CASSEVGTQGDEQFF
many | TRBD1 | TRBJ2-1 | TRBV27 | TGTGCCAGCATTGGGACCAAGACAGGGGCGCCCTACAATGAGCAGTTCTTC | CASIGTKTGAPYNEQFF
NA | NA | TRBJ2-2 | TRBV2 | TGTGCCAGCAGTCGTGACCCGGGCGGGGAGCTGTTTTTT | CASSRDPGGELFF
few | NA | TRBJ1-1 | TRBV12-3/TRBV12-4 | TGTGCCAGCAGCCCGGGGCGGGTTGGGGCTTTCTTT | CASSPGRVGAFF
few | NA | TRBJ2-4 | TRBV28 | TGTGCCAGCAGTTTAGGTGGAGGGGGACCAAACATTCAGTACTTC | CASSLGGGGPNIQYF
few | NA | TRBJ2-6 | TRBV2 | TGTGCCAGCAGTGAGGAGGGGCGAGGGGCCAACGTCCTGACTTTC | CASSEEGRGANVLTF
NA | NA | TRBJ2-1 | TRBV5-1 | TGCGCCAGCAGCCTACAGGGTCACCGTTCCTACAATGAGCAGTTCTTC | CASSLQGHRSYNEQFF
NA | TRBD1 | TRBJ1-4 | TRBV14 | TGTGCCAGCAGACGGACAGGGGAAAAACTGTTTTTT | CASRRTGEKLFF
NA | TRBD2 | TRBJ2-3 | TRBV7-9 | TGTGCCAGCAGCCCGACTAGCGGGGGATACACAGATACGCAGTATTTT | CASSPTSGGYTDTQYF
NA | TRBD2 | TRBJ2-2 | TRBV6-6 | TGTGCCAGCAGAGGGATGACTAGCGGGGAAACCGGGGAGCTGTTTTTT | CASRGMTSGETGELFF
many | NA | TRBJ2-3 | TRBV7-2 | TGTGCCAGCAACCTCCGGGACTCCATCATGGGGGTCCCAGATACGCAGTATTTT | CASNLRDSIMGVPDTQYF
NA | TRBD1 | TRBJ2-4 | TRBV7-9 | TGTGCCAGCAGCTCCGGGACAGGGCTAGCCAAAAACATTCAGTACTTC | CASSSGTGLAKNIQYF
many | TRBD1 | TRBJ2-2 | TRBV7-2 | TGTGCCAGCAGACCGGACAGGGTTACCGGGGAGCTGTTTTTT | CASRPDRVTGELFF
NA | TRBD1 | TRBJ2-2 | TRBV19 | TGTGCCAGTAGTATAGCCCGGGACAGGGCCGGGGAGCTGTTTTTT | CASSIARDRAGELFF
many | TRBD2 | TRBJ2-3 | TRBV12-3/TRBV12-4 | TGTGCCAGCACCCCAGCCCTAGCGGGGGGCAGCACAGATACGCAGTATTTT | CASTPALAGGSTDTQYF
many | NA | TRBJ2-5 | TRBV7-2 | TGTGCCAGCAGCTTCCTCGGACAGAGGTTGGAGACCCAGTACTTC | CASSFLGQRLETQYF
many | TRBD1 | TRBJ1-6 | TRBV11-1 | TGTGCCAGCACAGACAGGGCTTGGAATTCACCCCTCCACTTT | CASTDRAWNSPLHF
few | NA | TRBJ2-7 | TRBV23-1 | TGCGCCAGCAGTCAATCCCTATCGACAGGCGAGCAGTACTTC | CASSQSLSTGEQYF
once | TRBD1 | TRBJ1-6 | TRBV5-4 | TGTGCCAGCAGCCTCGGGGGACAGGGATATTCACCCCTCCACTTT | CASSLGGQGYSPLHF
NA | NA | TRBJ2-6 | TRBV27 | TGTGCCAGCAGTTTAATTACTCCAAGGGGCAGCTCTGGGGCCAACGTCCTGACTTTC | CASSLITPRGSSGANVLTF
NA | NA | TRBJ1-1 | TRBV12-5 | TGTGCTAGTGGTTTGGTACTGGGCAGGCGGGGCACTGAAGCTTTCTTT | CASGLVLGRRGTEAFF
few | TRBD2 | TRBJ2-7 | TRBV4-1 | TGCGCCAGCAGCCAAGTGGTGGGGGGGTACGAGCAGTACTTC | CASSQVVGGYEQYF
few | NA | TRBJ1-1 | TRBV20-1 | TGCAGTGCTAGAGATCAGGACAGAAGGAACACTGAAGCTTTCTTT | CSARDQDRRNTEAFF
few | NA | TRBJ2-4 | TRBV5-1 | TGCGCCAGCAGCTTGGGACCGGGGCAGGGAAGCATTCAGTACTTC | CASSLGPGQGSIQYF
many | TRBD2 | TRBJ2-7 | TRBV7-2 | TGTGCCAGCAGCTTCGGGAGGTCCCTCTACGAGCAGTACTTC | CASSFGRSLYEQYF
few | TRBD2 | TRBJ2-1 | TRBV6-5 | TGTGCCAGCAGTTACTTCCTAGCGGGAACCAATGAGCAGTTCTTC | CASSYFLAGTNEQFF
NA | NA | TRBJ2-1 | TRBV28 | TGTGCCAGCAGTCGCCTTTACAATGAGCAGTTCTTC | CASSRLYNEQFF
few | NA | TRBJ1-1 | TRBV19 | TGTGCCAGTAGTTTTAGGGCCACGAACACTGAAGCTTTCTTT | CASSFRATNTEAFF
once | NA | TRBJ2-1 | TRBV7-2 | TGTGCCAGCAGCTTAAGGACTGGCTACAATGAGCAGTTCTTC | CASSLRTGYNEQFF
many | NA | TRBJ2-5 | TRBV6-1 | TGTGCCAGCGGGCAGGGGCAAGAGACCCAGTACTTC | CASGQGQETQYF
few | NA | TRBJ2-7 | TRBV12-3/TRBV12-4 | TGTGCCAGCAGTTTAGACGGCACAACCTACGAGCAGTACTTC | CASSLDGTTYEQYF
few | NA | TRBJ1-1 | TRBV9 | TGTGCCAGCAGCGGCCGGGACATCGGTTTGAACACTGAAGCTTTCTTT | CASSGRDIGLNTEAFF
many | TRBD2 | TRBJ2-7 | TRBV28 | TGTGCCAGCAGTCCCCGACTAGCGGGATGGGTTGAGCAGTACTTC | CASSPRLAGWVEQYF
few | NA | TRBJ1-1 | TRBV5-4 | TGTGCCAGCAGCTTGGCCGGGGGCGACACTGAAGCTTTCTTT | CASSLAGGDTEAFF
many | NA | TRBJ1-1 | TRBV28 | TGTGCCAGCAGTTTCGGCAGGGGGAACACTGAAGCTTTCTTT | CASSFGRGNTEAFF
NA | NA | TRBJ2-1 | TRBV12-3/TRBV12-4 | TGTGCCAGCAGCCCTGGGACTCTCAACAATGAGCAGTTCTTC | CASSPGTLNNEQFF
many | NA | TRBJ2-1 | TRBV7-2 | TGTGCCAGCAGCTCCCTTTCTAGCGCCTACTCCTACAATGAGCAGTTCTTC | CASSSLSSAYSYNEQFF
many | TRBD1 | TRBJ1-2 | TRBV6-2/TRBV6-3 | TGTGCCAGCAGTTACCCGGGACAGGGGGCAATGGACTATGGCTACACCTTC | CASSYPGQGAMDYGYTF